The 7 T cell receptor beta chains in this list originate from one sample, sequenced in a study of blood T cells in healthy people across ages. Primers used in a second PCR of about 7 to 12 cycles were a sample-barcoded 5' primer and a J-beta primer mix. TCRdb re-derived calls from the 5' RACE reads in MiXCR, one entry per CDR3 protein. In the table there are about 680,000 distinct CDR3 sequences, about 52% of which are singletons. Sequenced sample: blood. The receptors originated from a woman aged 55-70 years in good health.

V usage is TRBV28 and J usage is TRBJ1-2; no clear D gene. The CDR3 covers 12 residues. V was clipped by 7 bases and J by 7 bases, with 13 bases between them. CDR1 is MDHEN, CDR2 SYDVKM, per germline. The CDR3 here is CASNGPGPGYTF. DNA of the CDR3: TGTGCCAGCAATGGCCCGGGCCCTGGCTACACCTTC.

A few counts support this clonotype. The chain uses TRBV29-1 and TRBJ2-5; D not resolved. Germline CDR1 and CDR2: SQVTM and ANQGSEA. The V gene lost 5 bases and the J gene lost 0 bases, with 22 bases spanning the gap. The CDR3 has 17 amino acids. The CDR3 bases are TGCAGCGTTCGCCTCCTGAAGGTCCCAGTTTACCAAGAGACCCAGTACTTC. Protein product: CSVRLLKVPVYQETQYF.

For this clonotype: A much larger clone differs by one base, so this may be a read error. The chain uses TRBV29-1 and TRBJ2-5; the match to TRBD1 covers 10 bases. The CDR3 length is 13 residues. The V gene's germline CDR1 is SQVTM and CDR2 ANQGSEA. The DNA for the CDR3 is TGCAACGTCCTGGACAGGGGGAAAGAGACCCAGTACTTC. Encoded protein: CNVLDRGKETQYF.

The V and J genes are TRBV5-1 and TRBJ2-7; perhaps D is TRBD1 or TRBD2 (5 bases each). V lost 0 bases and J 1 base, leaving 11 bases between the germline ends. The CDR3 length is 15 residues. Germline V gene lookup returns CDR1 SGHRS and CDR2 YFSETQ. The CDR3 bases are TGCGCCAGCAGCTTGGTTGGGGACCCATCCTACGAGCAGTACTTC. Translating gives CASSLVGDPSYEQYF.

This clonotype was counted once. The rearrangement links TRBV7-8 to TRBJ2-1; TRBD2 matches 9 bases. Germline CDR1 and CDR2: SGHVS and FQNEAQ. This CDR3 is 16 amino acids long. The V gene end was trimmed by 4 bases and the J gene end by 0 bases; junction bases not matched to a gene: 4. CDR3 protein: CASSSRRGGSYNEQFF. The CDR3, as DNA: TGTGCCAGCAGCTCTAGGCGGGGGGGCTCCTACAATGAGCAGTTCTTC.

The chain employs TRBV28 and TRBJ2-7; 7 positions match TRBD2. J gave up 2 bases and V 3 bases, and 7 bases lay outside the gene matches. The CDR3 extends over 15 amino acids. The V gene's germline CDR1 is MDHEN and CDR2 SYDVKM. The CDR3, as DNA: TGTGCCAGCAGTTTCCCGTGGGAGGGCCCCTACGAGCAGTACTTC. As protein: CASSFPWEGPYEQYF.

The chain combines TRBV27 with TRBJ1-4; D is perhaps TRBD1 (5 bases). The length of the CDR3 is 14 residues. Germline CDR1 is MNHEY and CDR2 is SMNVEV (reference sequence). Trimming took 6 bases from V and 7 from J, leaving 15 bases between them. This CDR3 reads CASRSRQGSEKLFF. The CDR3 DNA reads TGTGCCAGCAGGTCTAGGCAGGGTAGTGAAAAACTGTTTTTT. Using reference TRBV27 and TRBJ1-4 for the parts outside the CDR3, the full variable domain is EAQVTQNPRYLITVTGKKLTVTCSQNMNHEYMSWYRQDPGLGLRQIYYSMNVEVTDKGDVPEGYKVSRKEKRNFPLILESPSPNQTSLYFCASRSRQGSEKLFFGSGTQLSVL.